This T cell receptor (beta chain) was found in a study of early T cells in non-severe SARS-CoV-2 infection. The V and J ends lost 2 bases and 5 bases respectively, with 9 bases between them. The V gene's germline CDR1 is SEHNR and CDR2 FQNEAQ (reference sequence). This CDR3 region has 13 residues. Many counts were recorded for this clonotype. The antigen remains undetermined. One entry per CDR3 protein, called by TCRdb with MiXCR from the 5' RACE reads. The data hold tens of thousands of distinct CDR3 sequences, with approximately 4.5% observed a single time. Study conclusions and caveats: Using VDJdb, the matching emphasized anti-spike CD8 responses while missing private and CD4 specificities.

What was sequenced was whole blood. The clonotype comes from an adult who was a healthcare worker with PCR-confirmed SARS-CoV-2 infection or an uninfected control (not recorded which). This chain uses TRBV7-9 with TRBJ2-5; a possible D gene is TRBD2 (6 bases). CDR3 sequence reads: CASSLSAGETQYF. The DNA for the CDR3 is TGTGCCAGCAGCTTATCGGCGGGGGAGACCCAGTACTTC.